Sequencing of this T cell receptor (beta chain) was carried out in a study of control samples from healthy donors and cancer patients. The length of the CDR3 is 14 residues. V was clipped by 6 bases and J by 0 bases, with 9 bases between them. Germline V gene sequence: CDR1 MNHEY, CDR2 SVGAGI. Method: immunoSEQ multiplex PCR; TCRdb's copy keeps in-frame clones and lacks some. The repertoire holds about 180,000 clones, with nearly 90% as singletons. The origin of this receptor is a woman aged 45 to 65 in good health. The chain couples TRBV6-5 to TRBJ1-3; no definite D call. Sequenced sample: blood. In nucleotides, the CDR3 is TGTGCCAGCAGAGTACGGTTCTCTGGAAACACCATATATTTT. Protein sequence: CASRVRFSGNTIYF.